The 3 T cell receptor beta chains below all came from one sample that was sequenced in a study of blood T cell repertoires in COVID-19. The repertoire was sequenced with immunoSEQ multiplex PCR; TCRdb's copy has only in-frame clones and lacks some. The sample includes about 170,000 clones, approximately 86% of them seen just once. Material for sequencing was peripheral blood. All receptors come from a man in his sixties with COVID-19, enrolled during active disease.

V is TRBV6-2 or TRBV6-3 and J is TRBJ2-7; 14 bases are shared with TRBD2. The V gene end was trimmed by 2 bases and the J gene end by 4 bases; junction bases not matched to a gene: 7. There are 17 residues in the CDR3. Germline V gene lookup returns CDR1 MNHEY and CDR2 SVGEGT. CDR3: CASSYEGLAGVRYEQYF. The CDR3 bases are TGTGCCAGCAGTTACGAGGGACTAGCGGGAGTCAGGTACGAGCAGTACTTC.

This chain uses TRBV14 with TRBJ1-2; no clear D gene. Trimming shortened V by 0 bases and J by 2 bases, and 7 bases separated the two germline ends. Per germline, CDR1 SGHDN and CDR2 FVKESK. CDR3 length: 14 amino acids. The DNA for the CDR3 is TGTGCCAGCAGCCAAGATCACAGAAACTATGGCTACACCTTC. Its protein is CASSQDHRNYGYTF.

The chain couples TRBV18 to TRBJ2-5; D is possibly TRBD1 (5 bases). The germline CDR1 and CDR2 sequences are KGHSH and LQKENI. CDR3 length: 14 amino acids. V gave up 3 bases and J gave up 2 bases, with 10 bases separating them. The CDR3 bases are TGTGCCAGCTCACCCAGGGAATTACAAGAGACCCAGTACTTC. Protein: CASSPRELQETQYF.